These 30 T cell receptor beta chains were all obtained from the same sample, sequenced in a study of cytomegalovirus exposure and HLA in healthy donors. PCR employed 60 Vbeta and 13 Jbeta primers. Method: immunoSEQ multiplex PCR; TCRdb's copy keeps in-frame clones and lacks some. This table lists about 170,000 clones. Material for sequencing was PBMCs. These receptors all come from a woman aged 60-75 years in good health and CMV-seronegative.

The chain joins TRBV14 to TRBJ2-3; D remains unclear. The germline V gene encodes CDR1 SGHDN and CDR2 FVKESK. V lost 0 bases to trimming and J lost 5 bases, with 12 bases between them. CDR3 length: 15 amino acids. In nucleotides, the CDR3 is TGTGCCAGCAGCCAAGATCCGGCTACTAAAGATACGCAGTATTTT. Translating gives CASSQDPATKDTQYF.

The chain uses TRBV30 and TRBJ1-1, with D unclear. V lost 2 bases and J 0 bases, leaving 31 bases between the germline ends. The length of the CDR3 is 21 residues. CDR1 and CDR2 (germline): GTSNPN, SVGIG (reference sequence). The CDR3 DNA reads as TGTGCCTGGAGTTGGACGGGGATTTGGCAAACTGAATTCGCGGTGAACACTGAAGCTTTCTTT. Its translation is CAWSWTGIWQTEFAVNTEAFF. The whole variable domain, filled in from reference TRBV30 and TRBJ1-1, reads SQTIHQWPATLVQPVGSPLSLECTVEGTSNPNLYWYRQAAGRGLQLLFYSVGIGQISSEVPQNLSASRPQDRQFILSSKKLLLSDSGFYLCAWSWTGIWQTEFAVNTEAFFGQGTRLTVV.

This chain joins TRBV7-6 and TRBJ2-1; TRBD2 agrees at 8 bases. After removal of 7 bases from V and 6 bases from J, the junction contained 11 bases not matched to a gene. The CDR3 has 15 amino acids. Germline V gene data show CDR1 as SGHVS and CDR2 as FNYEAQ. CDR3 DNA: TGTGCCAGCACCCGACTGGCGGGAGGTTTCAATGAGCAGTTCTTC. Protein product: CASTRLAGGFNEQFF.

V gene TRBV7-7 combines with J gene TRBJ2-7, with a weak D call TRBD2 (6 bases). CDR3 length equals 13 residues. The germline V gene has CDR1 SSHAT and CDR2 FNYEAQ (reference sequence). V lost 5 bases and J 7 bases, leaving 15 bases between the germline ends. The CDR3 coding sequence is TGTGCCAGCAGCCCCTCACTAGCAGTAGAGCAGTACTTC. Translated, it gives CASSPSLAVEQYF.

DNA of the CDR3: TGTGCCAGCACGCACCGGGGTTACACTGAAGCTTTCTTT. It encodes CASTHRGYTEAFF. V gene TRBV6-5 combines with J gene TRBJ1-1; D ambiguous. V was cut by 7 bases and J by 3 bases, with 12 bases left in between. Germline V gene data show CDR1 as MNHEY and CDR2 as SVGAGI. The length of the CDR3 is 13 residues.

The rearrangement joins TRBV19 to TRBJ1-1, with 9 bases identical to TRBD1. J gave up 3 bases and V 7 bases, and 6 bases lay outside the gene matches. Looked up from germline, CDR1 is LNHDA and CDR2 is SQIVND (reference sequence). The CDR3 is 14 amino acids. CDR3 DNA sequence: TGTGCCAGTACCCCCCGGGACAGGGACACTGAAGCTTTCTTT. Translated: CASTPRDRDTEAFF.

With regard to this clone: One junction end does not reproduce the germline sequence, and a read error may be involved. The chain links TRBV13 to TRBJ1-2; 10 nucleotides align to TRBD1. CDR1 and CDR2 (germline): PRHDT, FYEKMQ (reference sequence). The CDR3 is made up of 13 amino acids. The chain's CDR3 is CASSLGTGDGYTF. The CDR3 DNA reads as TGTGCCAGCAGCCTAGGGACAGGGGATGGCTACACCTTC.

This chain uses TRBV20-1 with TRBJ2-1, with 7 bases fitting TRBD2. V lost 6 bases to trimming and J lost 8 bases; unmatched junction nucleotides: 4. In germline, CDR1 is DFQATT, CDR2 SNEGSKA (reference sequence). The CDR3 is 11 residues long. CDR3 nucleotide sequence: TGCAGTGCGAGACTAGCCGATGAGCAGTTCTTC. Encoded protein: CSARLADEQFF.

The rearrangement links TRBV6-6 to TRBJ2-5; TRBD1 is a possible D gene (6 bases). Trimming removed 7 bases at V and 3 bases at J, with 12 bases between. The CDR3 has 13 amino acids. Per the germline V gene, CDR1 is MNHNY and CDR2 is SVGAGI (reference sequence). CDR3 sequence reads: CASTVDRKETQYF. CDR3 bases: TGTGCCAGCACCGTTGACAGGAAAGAGACCCAGTACTTC.

The gene calls are TRBV7-2 and TRBJ2-3, with 9 bases that match TRBD1. Germline V CDR1 and CDR2: SGHTA, FQGNSA. The CDR3 has 14 amino acids. Germline trimming cut 3 bases from V and 5 bases from J; bases unmatched to any gene: 3. In DNA, the CDR3 is TGTGCCAGCAGCTTGGACAGGGGAGGAGATACGCAGTATTTT. Its translation is CASSLDRGGDTQYF.

The chain recombines TRBV5-5 with TRBJ2-1, with D possibly being TRBD1 (7 bases). This CDR3 has 19 amino acids. V lost 1 base to trimming and J lost 6 bases, with 26 bases between them. Per the germline V gene, CDR1 is SGHKS and CDR2 is YYEKEE (reference sequence). The CDR3 nucleotides are TGTGCCAGCAGCTTGCCAGGGGGTACGAAGGGGACTGGACGCAATGAGCAGTTCTTC. Protein product: CASSLPGGTKGTGRNEQFF.

This chain connects TRBV2 to TRBJ2-5; 8 bases are shared with TRBD2. This CDR3 spans 15 amino acids. Trimming at V came to 4 bases and at J to 7 bases, leaving 11 bases not matched to a gene. In germline, CDR1 is SNHLY, CDR2 FYNNEI. The CDR3 region has the DNA TGTGCCAGCAGTGGGGGGTATGGGACTAGAGGGACCCAGTACTTC. Protein sequence: CASSGGYGTRGTQYF.

This rearrangement joins TRBV9 to TRBJ1-1; TRBD1 matches at 8 bases. CDR3 length: 16 amino acids. J lost 0 bases, V lost 4 bases, and 8 bases had no gene match. Germline assignment: CDR1 SGDLS and CDR2 YYNGEE. Here the CDR3 DNA reads TGTGCCAGCAGCTCCCGGGACAGGCTTTTGAACACTGAAGCTTTCTTT. It codes for CASSSRDRLLNTEAFF.

The J gene is TRBJ1-1, the V gene TRBV5-6; no definite D call. The CDR3 spans 14 residues. V lost 7 bases and J lost 2, with 15 bases in between. CDR1 is SGHDT and CDR2 is YYEEEE in the germline V gene. CDR3 nucleotides: TGTGCCAGCTTTCCGGCGGGTGGAAACACTGAAGCTTTCTTT. Translating gives CASFPAGGNTEAFF.

The chain couples TRBV5-6 to TRBJ2-7; 9 bases align to TRBD1. Trimming at V came to 4 bases and at J to 2 bases, leaving 4 bases not matched to a gene. Germline CDR1 and CDR2: SGHDT and YYEEEE. This CDR3 spans 14 amino acids. CDR3 coding DNA: TGTGCCAGCAGCCCGACAGGGGGTGCCTACGAGCAGTACTTC. Its translation is CASSPTGGAYEQYF.

The chain joins TRBV4-1 to TRBJ2-2, with D possibly matching TRBD1 (6 bases). The CDR3 is 15 residues long. The ends were cut back, 4 bases at V and 3 bases at J, with 12 bases in the middle. Germline V gives CDR1 MGHRA, CDR2 YSYEKL. CDR3 amino acids: CASSRTTGYTGELFF. Written as DNA, the CDR3 is TGCGCCAGCAGCCGCACCACAGGGTACACCGGGGAGCTGTTTTTT.

The CDR3 DNA is TGTGCCAGTAGTATCGGGGGGAGTTTAGCCAAAAACATTCAGTACTTC. It codes for CASSIGGSLAKNIQYF. J is TRBJ2-4 and V is TRBV19; 7 nucleotides agree with TRBD2. The V gene's germline CDR1 is LNHDA and CDR2 SQIVND (reference sequence). V shed 3 bases and J 0 bases; nucleotides not matched to a gene: 5. The CDR3 runs to 16 residues.

The J gene is TRBJ1-5, the V gene TRBV29-1; D not resolved. Germline lookup yields CDR1 SQVTM and CDR2 ANQGSEA. The CDR3 is 12 amino acids. V was trimmed by 4 bases and J by 5 bases, leaving 9 bases between them. The CDR3 region has the DNA TGCAGCGTTGGAAGCGAGTATCAGCCCCAGCATTTT. It encodes CSVGSEYQPQHF.

This chain uses TRBV7-9 with TRBJ1-1, with 11 positions matching TRBD1. V trimming: 5 bases; J trimming: 1 base; junction bases outside the gene matches: 6. Germline loops: CDR1 SEHNR, CDR2 FQNEAQ (reference sequence). This CDR3 has 16 residues. CDR3 loop: CASSRTGGDSNTEAFF. The CDR3 DNA follows: TGTGCCAGCAGCCGGACAGGGGGCGATTCGAACACTGAAGCTTTCTTT. The full variable domain, rest sourced from reference TRBV7-9 and TRBJ1-1, is DTGVSQNPRHKITKRGQNVTFRCDPISEHNRLYWYRQTLGQGPEFLTYFQNEAQLEKSRLLSDRFSAERPKGSFSTLEIQRTEQGDSAMYLCASSRTGGDSNTEAFFGQGTRLTVV.

The rearrangement uses TRBV6-6 and TRBJ2-7; D possibly corresponds to TRBD1 (6 bases). The CDR3 has 14 residues. V was clipped by 6 bases and J by 0 bases, with 12 bases between them. CDR1 is MNHNY, CDR2 SVGAGI, per germline (reference sequence). In nucleotides, the CDR3 is TGTGCCAGCAGGATGACAGGAGTCTCCTACGAGCAGTACTTC. This gives the protein CASRMTGVSYEQYF.

The chain has TRBV25-1 and TRBJ2-3; possible D gene TRBD2, 6 bases. Germline CDR1 and CDR2: MGHDK and SYGVNS. Trimming removed 2 bases at V and 4 bases at J, with 16 bases between. CDR3 length equals 16 residues. The CDR3, as DNA: TGTGCCAGCAGTGAAAGGCTAGCGAGTGCGGCAGATACGCAGTATTTT. It is translated as CASSERLASAADTQYF.

The chain joins TRBV20-1 to TRBJ1-1; perhaps TRBD1 as D (5 bases). The CDR3 runs to 11 residues. Germline V lookup: CDR1 DFQATT, CDR2 SNEGSKA (reference sequence). V lost 5 bases to trimming and J lost 4 bases, with 8 bases between them. CDR3 residues: CSAQGGTEAFF. The CDR3 nucleotides read TGCAGTGCTCAGGGTGGCACTGAAGCTTTCTTT.

The rearrangement links TRBV2 to TRBJ2-2; 11 nucleotides line up with TRBD2. Germline-derived CDR1 and CDR2 are SNHLY and FYNNEI. The CDR3 length is 14 residues. V gave up 5 bases and J gave up 7 bases; unmatched junction bases: 3. The CDR3 DNA reads as TGTGCCAGCAGTCCCACTAGCGGGGGCGGGGAGCTGTTTTTT. It codes for CASSPTSGGGELFF.

This sequence joins TRBV18 and TRBJ2-7; the match to TRBD2 covers 10 bases. Germline V gene lookup returns CDR1 KGHSH and CDR2 LQKENI. This CDR3 has 15 amino acids. Trimming removed 3 bases from V and 3 bases from J; junction bases left unmatched: 5. The CDR3 DNA follows: TGTGCCAGCTCACCGTTAGCGGGAGGAAACTACGAGCAGTACTTC. The encoded protein is CASSPLAGGNYEQYF.

The rearrangement uses TRBV9 and TRBJ1-1; D is undetermined. The V and J ends lost 4 bases and 0 bases respectively, with 7 bases between them. The CDR3 totals 13 residues. The germline V gene has CDR1 SGDLS and CDR2 YYNGEE. CDR3 residues: CASSPQLNTEAFF. The CDR3 nucleotides are TGTGCCAGCAGCCCCCAGTTGAACACTGAAGCTTTCTTT.

The J gene is TRBJ1-2, the V gene TRBV5-1; D gene ambiguous. Trimming took 0 bases from V and 4 from J, leaving 16 bases between them. The CDR3 spans 16 residues. CDR1 is SGHRS, CDR2 YFSETQ, per germline. For the CDR3, the DNA is TGCGCCAGCAGCTTGGTTGGGCAGATGTCTACCTATGGCTACACCTTC. Residues: CASSLVGQMSTYGYTF.

J is TRBJ2-6 and V is TRBV9, with D tentatively TRBD2 (5 bases). V gave up 1 base and J gave up 2 bases, with 10 bases separating them. Per the germline V gene, CDR1 is SGDLS and CDR2 is YYNGEE. The CDR3 consists of 16 residues. The CDR3 region is CASSVREGTGANVLTF. CDR3 bases: TGTGCCAGCAGCGTAAGAGAGGGTACTGGGGCCAACGTCCTGACTTTC.

V and J are TRBV5-1 and TRBJ1-5; tentatively, D is TRBD1 (5 bases). V was trimmed by 1 base and J by 6 bases, leaving 8 bases between them. CDR3 length: 13 amino acids. Per germline, CDR1 SGHRS and CDR2 YFSETQ. CDR3 residues: CASSLQGAQPQHF. The CDR3 coding sequence is TGCGCCAGCAGCTTGCAGGGTGCTCAGCCCCAGCATTTT.

A note on this clone: The germline gene is not matched at one end of the junction; a read error may be the cause. The chain recombines TRBV27 with TRBJ2-7, with TRBD1 matching 9 bases. Germline CDR1 and CDR2: MNHEY and SMNVEV (reference sequence). The CDR3 runs to 14 residues. The CDR3 loop reads CVSSLQGATYEQYF. Written as DNA, the CDR3 is TGTGTCAGCAGTTTACAGGGGGCCACCTACGAGCAGTACTTC.

The V gene is TRBV4-2, the J gene TRBJ2-3, with D tentatively TRBD2 (6 bases). V was pared by 2 bases and J by 1 base, with 13 bases between. The CDR3 contains 16 residues. Germline V gives CDR1 LGHNA, CDR2 YNFKEQ. The chain's CDR3 is CASSQNPSVRTDTQYF. CDR3 coding DNA: TGTGCCAGCAGCCAAAATCCTAGCGTCCGCACAGATACGCAGTATTTT.